This section outlines one T cell receptor beta chain sequence together with its context. These data come from a study of blood T cell repertoires in COVID-19. Data came from immunoSEQ multiplex PCR; TCRdb stores just in-frame clones and leaves some out. The data hold approximately 450,000 clones, with 75% to 90% observed a single time. The TCR sequence derives from a man between 25 and 39 years old who had recovered from COVID-19. The specimen sequenced was PBMCs or T cells enriched from blood (not recorded which).

CDR3 nucleotide sequence: TGCGCCAGCAGCCAAGACCCAAAAGACAGACTTCTCGAGCAGTACTTC. It is translated as CASSQDPKDRLLEQYF. This sequence joins TRBV4-1 and TRBJ2-7; D possibly corresponds to TRBD1 (5 bases). The CDR3 runs 16 residues. Deletions cut 0 bases from V and 6 bases from J, with 18 bases between. CDR1 is MGHRA and CDR2 is YSYEKL in the germline V gene.